The rows below give T cell receptor beta chains drawn from one sample of a study of cytomegalovirus exposure and HLA in healthy donors. TCRdb's copy holds only in-frame clones and misses some; the assay was immunoSEQ multiplex PCR. The sample contains 99,000 or so clones, around 84% of which appear only once. Sequenced input: PBMCs. The receptor set was obtained from a man aged 30 to 45 in good health and CMV-seronegative. The CDR3 runs from the conserved cysteine through the conserved F or W. D genes are given only for firm matches. Size is stated for part of the rows, as once, few or many counts, or as a class when the clone is expanded.

V gene	CDR3 length	D gene	J gene	clone size	CDR3 protein	CDR3 DNA
TRBV9	16	-	TRBJ1-4	-	CASSVSYFATNEKLFF	TGTGCCAGCAGCGTAAGCTATTTTGCAACTAATGAAAAACTGTTTTTT
TRBV4-1	17	TRBD2	TRBJ2-3	-	CASAKIVGGGASDTQYF	TGCGCCAGCGCCAAGATAGTGGGCGGGGGGGCATCAGATACGCAGTATTTT
TRBV19	16	TRBD1	TRBJ1-2	-	CASSGTGLTSDYGYTF	TGTGCCAGTAGTGGGACAGGTTTAACTTCCGACTATGGCTACACCTTC
TRBV4-3	16	-	TRBJ2-7	-	CASSREKERGIYEQYF	TGCGCCAGCAGCCGGGAGAAGGAAAGGGGGATCTACGAGCAGTACTTC
TRBV20-1	11	-	TRBJ1-1	-	CSARKQVEAFF	TGCAGTGCTAGAAAACAGGTAGAAGCTTTCTTT
TRBV9	17	TRBD2	TRBJ2-1	-	CASSVRSRAGGYNEQFF	TGTGCCAGCAGCGTCAGATCTAGGGCGGGAGGGTACAATGAGCAGTTCTTC
TRBV28	15	-	TRBJ1-1	few	CASSTSVWTAGRAFF	TGTGCCAGCAGTACCTCGGTGTGGACAGCAGGGCGGGCTTTCTTT
TRBV25-1	13	-	TRBJ2-1	-	CASSEFKRGEQFF	TGTGCCAGCAGTGAATTTAAACGGGGTGAGCAGTTCTTC
TRBV29-1	15	TRBD1	TRBJ1-1	-	CSVRRTGGLNTEAFF	TGCAGCGTGAGAAGGACAGGGGGGCTGAACACTGAAGCTTTCTTT
TRBV27	15	-	TRBJ2-1	once	CASATSSESYNEQFF	TGTGCCAGCGCGACCTCTAGCGAATCCTACAATGAGCAGTTCTTC
TRBV6-1	15	-	TRBJ1-4	-	CASIARPTPNEKLFF	TGTGCCAGCATAGCCAGACCAACCCCAAATGAAAAACTGTTTTTT
TRBV10-1	15	-	TRBJ2-3	once	CASSDGRDRTDTQYF	TGCGCCAGCTCTGACGGGCGGGACCGCACAGATACGCAGTATTTT
TRBV4-3	14	-	TRBJ2-7	-	CASSLSSGGIEQYF	TGCGCCAGCAGCCTCTCGTCCGGCGGAATCGAGCAGTACTTC
TRBV4-3	15	TRBD2	TRBJ2-3	-	CASSQQGLAGVSQYF	TGCGCCAGCAGCCAACAAGGACTAGCGGGGGTTTCGCAGTATTTT
TRBV30	14	TRBD2	TRBJ2-1	-	CAWSMLAGYIEQFF	TGTGCCTGGAGTATGCTAGCGGGATATATTGAGCAGTTCTTC
TRBV5-4	13	TRBD2	TRBJ2-7	-	CASAWDYSYEQYF	TGTGCCAGCGCCTGGGACTACTCCTACGAGCAGTACTTC
TRBV5-4	16	TRBD2	TRBJ2-3	few	CASSFRTSGSTDTQYF	TGTGCCAGCAGCTTCAGGACTAGCGGGAGCACAGATACGCAGTATTTT
TRBV5-1	13	-	TRBJ2-7	-	CASSSLPGDEQYF	TGCGCCAGCAGCTCGCTACCAGGGGACGAGCAGTACTTC
TRBV5-1	15	TRBD1	TRBJ2-3	-	CASSIRTGPGDTQYF	TGCGCCAGCAGCATCCGGACAGGGCCAGGGGATACGCAGTATTTT
TRBV4-1	20	TRBD2	TRBJ2-4	-	CASSQVDQTSGPLAKNIQYF	TGCGCCAGCAGCCAAGTCGACCAGACTAGCGGTCCATTAGCCAAAAACATTCAGTACTTC
TRBV27	14	-	TRBJ2-7	-	CASSLIQGVGEQYF	TGTGCCAGCAGTTTAATTCAGGGTGTGGGCGAGCAGTACTTC
TRBV27	17	-	TRBJ2-7	-	CASSLQAGFLSSYEQYF	TGTGCCAGCAGTTTACAGGCGGGATTTTTGAGCTCCTACGAGCAGTACTTC
TRBV27	16	-	TRBJ1-2	-	CASSLGGPGSGYGYTF	TGTGCCAGCAGTTTAGGAGGGCCGGGATCAGGGTATGGCTACACCTTC
TRBV11-2	17	TRBD2	TRBJ2-1	once	CASIKISGGSSYNEQFF	TGTGCCAGCATCAAAATTAGCGGGGGAAGCTCCTACAATGAGCAGTTCTTC
TRBV4-1	17	-	TRBJ1-5	-	CASSQGPQGPRNQPQHF	TGCGCCAGCAGCCAAGGGCCGCAGGGCCCTAGAAATCAGCCCCAGCATTTT
TRBV10-1	14	-	TRBJ1-2	-	CASSESRSGHGYTF	TGCGCCAGCAGTGAGAGTCGCAGCGGACATGGCTACACCTTC
TRBV19	14	TRBD1	TRBJ2-3	-	CASSVGQSTDTQYF	TGTGCCAGTAGTGTGGGACAGAGCACAGATACGCAGTATTTT
TRBV5-6	14	TRBD1	TRBJ2-1	-	CASVSQGVFNEQFF	TGTGCCAGCGTTTCCCAGGGGGTATTCAATGAGCAGTTCTTC
TRBV18	13	-	TRBJ1-1	-	CASANQMNTEAFF	TGTGCCAGCGCAAATCAGATGAACACTGAAGCTTTCTTT
TRBV11-2	15	-	TRBJ1-4	-	CASSLFGRGNEKLFF	TGTGCCAGCAGCTTATTCGGCAGGGGAAATGAAAAACTGTTTTTT
TRBV7-2	13	-	TRBJ1-4	few	CASSQFLNEKLFF	TGTGCCAGCAGCCAGTTTCTGAATGAAAAACTGTTTTTT
TRBV23-1	16	TRBD1	TRBJ1-1	few	CASRAGTGDENTEAFF	TGCGCCAGCAGGGCCGGGACAGGGGACGAGAACACTGAAGCTTTCTTT
TRBV4-3	16	TRBD1	TRBJ2-3	-	CASSQGDRLSTDTQYF	TGCGCCAGCAGCCAAGGGGACAGACTCAGCACAGATACGCAGTATTTT
TRBV7-9	17	TRBD2	TRBJ2-2	-	CASSLAYRGGRTGELFF	TGTGCCAGCAGCTTAGCGTACCGGGGGGGTCGCACCGGGGAGCTGTTTTTT
TRBV2	14	-	TRBJ1-1	-	CASSGWTRNTEAFF	TGTGCCAGCAGTGGCTGGACACGGAACACTGAAGCTTTCTTT
TRBV28	14	-	TRBJ1-1	few	CASRTGGGRTEAFF	TGTGCCAGCAGAACCGGGGGGGGACGGACTGAAGCTTTCTTT
TRBV4-3	16	TRBD1	TRBJ2-7	-	CASSQGVSGQTYEQYF	TGCGCCAGCAGCCAAGGGGTCTCGGGACAGACCTACGAGCAGTACTTC
TRBV10-2	15	-	TRBJ1-1	-	CASSDRSEFNTEAFF	TGCGCCAGCAGTGACCGTAGTGAGTTTAACACTGAAGCTTTCTTT
TRBV11-2	12	-	TRBJ1-1	once	CASSLAGIEAFF	TGTGCCAGCAGCTTAGCAGGGATTGAAGCTTTCTTT
TRBV6-1	13	-	TRBJ1-1	few	CASSGQENTEAFF	TGTGCCAGCAGTGGACAGGAGAACACTGAAGCTTTCTTT
TRBV9	13	-	TRBJ2-7	-	CASSDHNGAEQYF	TGTGCCAGCAGCGACCATAATGGGGCCGAGCAGTACTTC
TRBV5-4	15	-	TRBJ2-1	-	CASSRGTASYNEQFF	TGTGCCAGCAGCCGGGGGACAGCCTCCTACAATGAGCAGTTCTTC
TRBV19	14	-	TRBJ1-3	-	CASSSQLPGNTIYF	TGTGCCAGTAGTAGCCAACTTCCTGGAAACACCATATATTTT
TRBV6-1	13	-	TRBJ2-7	-	CASSEFLGAQQYF	TGTGCCAGCAGTGAATTTCTGGGGGCCCAGCAGTACTTC
TRBV6-1	14	TRBD1	TRBJ1-6	-	CASSETGTGSPLHF	TGTGCCAGCAGTGAGACCGGGACAGGGTCACCCCTCCACTTT
TRBV14	13	-	TRBJ1-1	-	CASSQALNTEAFF	TGTGCCAGCAGCCAAGCCCTTAACACTGAAGCTTTCTTT
TRBV5-1	16	TRBD1	TRBJ1-5	-	CASSPTTGGMGQPQHF	TGCGCCAGCAGCCCGACGACAGGGGGAATGGGTCAGCCCCAGCATTTT
TRBV19	13	TRBD1	TRBJ2-3	-	CATSGQGGDTQYF	TGTGCCACCTCGGGACAGGGAGGAGATACGCAGTATTTT
TRBV11-2	16	TRBD1	TRBJ2-5	-	CASSSRQGDGQETQYF	TGTGCCAGCAGCAGCAGACAGGGGGATGGTCAAGAGACCCAGTACTTC
TRBV19	13	TRBD2	TRBJ2-1	-	CASRMAGDNEQFF	TGTGCCAGTAGAATGGCGGGAGACAATGAGCAGTTCTTC
TRBV19	16	TRBD2	TRBJ2-5	-	CASSIPGLAGVETQYF	TGTGCCAGTAGTATCCCGGGACTAGCGGGAGTAGAGACCCAGTACTTC
TRBV6-5	15	TRBD2	TRBJ2-7	-	CASISPGRSSYEQYF	TGTGCCAGCATCAGCCCCGGGAGGAGCTCCTACGAGCAGTACTTC
TRBV4-3	13	-	TRBJ2-7	-	CASSHTSGYEQYF	TGCGCCAGCAGCCACACTAGTGGGTACGAGCAGTACTTC